These 3 T cell receptor beta chains were sequenced from one sample in a study of blood T cell repertoires in COVID-19. Using immunoSEQ multiplex PCR, the repertoire was profiled, and TCRdb retains in-frame clones only, with some absent. The sample holds roughly 350,000 clones; 92% are singletons and the top ten take under 20%. Sequencing was done on a sample of PBMCs or T cells enriched from blood (not recorded which). The receptors were gathered from a woman aged 30 to 39 who had recovered from COVID-19.

The CDR3 bases are TGTGCCAGCAGCCCAAGACAGGGCGTCGAGCAGTACTTC. It yields the protein CASSPRQGVEQYF. This chain links TRBV7-9 with TRBJ2-7; 7 bases are a match to TRBD1. Germline V CDR1 and CDR2: SEHNR, FQNEAQ (reference sequence). The CDR3 is made up of 13 amino acids. J was trimmed by 6 bases and V by 5 bases; bases with no gene match: 7.

As DNA, the CDR3 is TGTGCCAGTCAGGGGGCGAGCAATCAGCCCCAGCATTTT. This gives the protein CASQGASNQPQHF. V is TRBV6-5 and J is TRBJ1-5; 8 nucleotides match TRBD1. This CDR3 has 13 amino acids. V dropped 9 bases and J dropped 1; count of bases not matched to a gene: 2. CDR1 is MNHEY, CDR2 SVGAGI, per germline.

The V gene is TRBV7-6, the J gene TRBJ2-5; D is possibly TRBD1 (5 bases). Germline V gene lookup returns CDR1 SGHVS and CDR2 FNYEAQ. The germline V and J ends were trimmed by 5 bases and 2 bases, with 12 bases remaining between them. The CDR3 extends over 14 amino acids. The CDR3 coding sequence is TGTGCCAGCAGCGCCACAGGACCGCAAGAGACCCAGTACTTC. It encodes CASSATGPQETQYF.